These 15 T cell receptor beta chains were all obtained from the same sample, sequenced in a study of shared clonotypes between healthy human individuals. TCRdb's table, derived via immunoSEQ multiplex PCR, lists solely in-frame clones and lacks some. The table records around 2.1 million clones, under 95% of them present only once. In the naive CD8 group, cells lacked CD45RO and were positively selected for CCR7, so terminally differentiated effector memory CD45RA+ cells were left out. The sequencing input was naive CD8+ T cells from PBMCs. The receptors here all came from a man aged 18 to 35 in good health. Some clones in this sample may be carry-over from other donors' samples.

A note on this clone: The same CDR3 also results from other DNA sequences found in this sample. V and J are TRBV7-9 and TRBJ1-3; no definite D call. The CDR3 runs to 14 residues. Germline CDR1 reads SEHNR; CDR2 reads FQNEAQ (reference sequence). V was pared by 3 bases and J by 0 bases, with 6 bases between. The CDR3 nucleotides are TGTGCCAGCAGCTTGGCGAGCTCTGGAAACACCATATATTTT. Its protein product is CASSLASSGNTIYF.

This chain joins TRBV7-6 and TRBJ1-1; 7 bases fit TRBD1. The V gene end was trimmed by 5 bases and the J gene end by 1 base; junction bases not matched to a gene: 7. This CDR3 has 15 amino acids. Germline values: CDR1 SGHVS, CDR2 FNYEAQ. CDR3 nucleotides: TGTGCCAGCAGCCTACGACAGGGCCCGAACACTGAAGCTTTCTTT. Protein: CASSLRQGPNTEAFF.

This clone is a singleton in its sample. V and J are TRBV19 and TRBJ1-1; D gene uncertain. The V end lost 2 bases, the J end lost 0 bases, and 16 bases lay between the germline ends. CDR1 and CDR2 from the germline V gene are LNHDA and SQIVND (reference sequence). The CDR3 spans 17 residues. This chain's CDR3 is CASSIFGSRAVNTEAFF. The DNA of the CDR3 is TGTGCCAGTAGTATATTTGGGTCTAGAGCAGTGAACACTGAAGCTTTCTTT.

V gene TRBV6-1 combines with J gene TRBJ1-2; D is possibly TRBD1 (5 bases). Trimming took 2 bases from V and 8 from J, leaving 15 bases between them. Germline assignment: CDR1 MNHNS and CDR2 SASEGT. This CDR3 comprises 14 residues. This chain's CDR3 is CASSERGPISGYTF. The CDR3 region has the DNA TGTGCCAGCAGTGAAAGGGGACCGATCTCGGGCTACACCTTC.

The V and J genes are TRBV11-1 and TRBJ2-2; a weak D match, TRBD2 (5 bases). Trimming removed 1 base at V and 4 bases at J, with 10 bases between. The CDR3 loop spans 15 amino acids. Germline-derived CDR1 and CDR2 are SGHAT and FQDESV (reference sequence). CDR3: CASSLEDGGTGELFF. The CDR3 nucleotides are TGTGCCAGCAGCTTAGAGGACGGAGGCACCGGGGAGCTGTTTTTT.

This chain links TRBV6-1 with TRBJ1-2; weak D call: TRBD1 (6 bases). The CDR3 has 17 residues. The V end was cut by 2 bases, the J end by 4 bases, with 20 bases between. Germline-derived CDR1 and CDR2 are MNHNS and SASEGT. For the CDR3, the DNA is TGTGCCAGCAGTGAATTTGGGGACAAGTGGGAACTCTATGGCTACACCTTC. It codes for CASSEFGDKWELYGYTF.

This chain joins TRBV6-1 and TRBJ2-7; D is unresolved. CDR1 is MNHNS, CDR2 SASEGT, per germline. The V end lost 7 bases, the J end lost 0 bases, and 13 bases lay between the germline ends. The CDR3 is made up of 14 amino acids. CDR3 DNA: TGTGCCAGCAAACCAGCGTATAGCTCCTACGAGCAGTACTTC. The encoded protein is CASKPAYSSYEQYF.

The chain recombines TRBV10-3 with TRBJ2-7, with 11 bases that match TRBD2. Germline-derived CDR1 and CDR2 are ENHRY and SYGVKD. The CDR3 is 14 amino acids. Trimming took 5 bases from V and 5 from J; bases not matched to a gene: 5. The CDR3 reads CAISTSGSSHEQYF. The DNA for the CDR3 is TGTGCCATCAGTACTAGCGGGAGTTCCCACGAGCAGTACTTC.

This clone occurred once. The chain has TRBV19 and TRBJ1-5, with 10 bases fitting TRBD1. This CDR3 spans 18 amino acids. V trimming: 7 bases; J trimming: 10 bases; junction bases outside the gene matches: 22. CDR1 and CDR2 from the germline V gene are LNHDA and SQIVND (reference sequence). CDR3 sequence: CASTHRDRGTSTISPQHF. CDR3 DNA sequence: TGTGCCAGTACCCACCGGGACAGGGGAACCTCTACCATCAGCCCCCAGCATTTT.

J is TRBJ1-1 and V is TRBV7-6; perhaps TRBD1 as D (6 bases). This CDR3 is 14 amino acids long. Germline CDR1 is SGHVS and CDR2 is FNYEAQ. Between the trimmed V and J ends, which lost 3 bases and 2 bases, there was a span of 10 bases. CDR3 DNA: TGTGCCAGCAGCTTCGGGGGGGCTAACACTGAAGCTTTCTTT. Translated: CASSFGGANTEAFF.

This chain connects TRBV9 to TRBJ2-7, with D maybe TRBD1 (5 bases). CDR3 size: 17 residues. Germline V CDR1 and CDR2: SGDLS, YYNGEE. V was shortened by 3 bases and J by 7 bases, with 26 bases between the two germline ends. CDR3 protein: CASSGGLGPRISEEQYF. In DNA, the CDR3 is TGTGCCAGCAGCGGGGGCCTGGGCCCAAGAATAAGCGAAGAGCAGTACTTC.

V gene TRBV2 combines with J gene TRBJ2-7, with TRBD2 as a possible D gene (5 bases). This CDR3 is built from 13 residues. Germline CDR1 SNHLY, CDR2 FYNNEI. Trimming took off 5 bases at V and 3 bases at J, with 11 bases between the two ends. CDR3 nucleotides: TGTGCCAGCAGTCGGGAATCCTTCTACGAGCAGTACTTC. Protein sequence: CASSRESFYEQYF.

V gene TRBV30 combines with J gene TRBJ1-4; the match to TRBD1 covers 9 bases. Germline V lookup: CDR1 GTSNPN, CDR2 SVGIG (reference sequence). The CDR3 runs 17 residues. V lost 4 bases, J lost 3 bases, and 12 bases stayed unmatched. CDR3 in DNA: TGTGCCTGGAACGTGGGTCCGGGACAGGGTGCTAATGAAAAACTGTTTTTT. This translates into CAWNVGPGQGANEKLFF.

The chain links TRBV6-1 to TRBJ2-3; 7 nucleotides match TRBD2. This CDR3 comprises 14 residues. The V and J ends lost 8 bases and 1 base, in that order; junction bases with no gene match: 6. In germline, CDR1 is MNHNS, CDR2 SASEGT. CDR3 protein: CASGEGYRTDTQYF. DNA for the CDR3: TGTGCCAGCGGGGAGGGCTACCGCACAGATACGCAGTATTTT.

This clone was recorded a few times. Other DNA sequences from this sample encode an identical CDR3 as well. This chain connects TRBV7-3 to TRBJ1-1, with D possibly matching TRBD1 (5 bases). V lost 0 bases and J 5 bases, leaving 7 bases between the germline ends. Per the germline V gene, CDR1 is SGHTA and CDR2 is FQGTGA. The CDR3 is 13 residues long. CDR3 loop: CASSLTGGTEAFF. The CDR3 DNA follows: TGTGCCAGCAGCTTAACGGGGGGAACTGAAGCTTTCTTT.